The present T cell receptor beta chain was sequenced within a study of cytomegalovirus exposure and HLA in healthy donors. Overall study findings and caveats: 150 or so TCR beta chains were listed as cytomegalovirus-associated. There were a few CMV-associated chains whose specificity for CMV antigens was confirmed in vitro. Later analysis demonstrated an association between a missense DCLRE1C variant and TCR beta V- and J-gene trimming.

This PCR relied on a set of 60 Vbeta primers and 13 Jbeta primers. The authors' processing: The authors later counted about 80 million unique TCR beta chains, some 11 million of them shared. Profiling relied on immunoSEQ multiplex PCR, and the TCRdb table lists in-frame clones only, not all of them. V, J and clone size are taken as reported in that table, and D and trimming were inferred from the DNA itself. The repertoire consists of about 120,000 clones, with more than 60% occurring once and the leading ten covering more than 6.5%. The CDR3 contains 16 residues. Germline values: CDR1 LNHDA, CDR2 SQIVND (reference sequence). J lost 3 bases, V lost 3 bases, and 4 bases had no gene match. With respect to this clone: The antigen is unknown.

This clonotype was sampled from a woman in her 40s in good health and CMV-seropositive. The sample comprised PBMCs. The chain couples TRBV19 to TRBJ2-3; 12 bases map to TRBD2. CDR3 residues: CASSMRLAGETDTQYF. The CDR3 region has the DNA TGTGCCAGTAGTATGAGACTAGCGGGAGAAACAGATACGCAGTATTTT.